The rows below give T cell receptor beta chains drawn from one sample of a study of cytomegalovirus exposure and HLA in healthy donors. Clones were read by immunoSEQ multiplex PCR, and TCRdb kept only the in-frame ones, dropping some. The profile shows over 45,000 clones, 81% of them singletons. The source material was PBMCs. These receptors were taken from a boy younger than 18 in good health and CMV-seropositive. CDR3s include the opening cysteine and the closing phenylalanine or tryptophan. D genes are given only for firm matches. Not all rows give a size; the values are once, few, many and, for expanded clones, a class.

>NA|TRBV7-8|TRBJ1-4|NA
CASSGREAGRKLFF
TGTGCCAGCAGCGGCAGAGAGGCCGGTCGGAAACTGTTTTTT
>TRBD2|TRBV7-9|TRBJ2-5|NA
CASSPRGSQETQYF
TGTGCCAGCAGCCCGCGGGGGTCCCAAGAGACCCAGTACTTC
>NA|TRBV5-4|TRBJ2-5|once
CASSLRSQETQYF
TGTGCCAGCAGCTTGAGGAGTCAAGAGACCCAGTACTTC
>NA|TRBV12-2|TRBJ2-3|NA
CASRLGEWASTDTQYF
TGTGCAAGTCGCTTAGGGGAGTGGGCAAGCACAGATACGCAGTATTTT
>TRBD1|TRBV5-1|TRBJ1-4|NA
CASSDGTGHEKLFF
TGCGCCAGCAGCGACGGGACAGGGCATGAAAAACTGTTTTTT
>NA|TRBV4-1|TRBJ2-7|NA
CASSQNRDTAYEQYF
TGCGCCAGCAGCCAAAACCGGGACACCGCCTACGAGCAGTACTTC
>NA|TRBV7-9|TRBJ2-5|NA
CASSLDSGGRGSETQYF
TGTGCCAGCAGCTTAGATTCGGGGGGCAGGGGTTCAGAGACCCAGTACTTC
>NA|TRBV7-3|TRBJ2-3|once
CASSLGAIGADTQYF
TGTGCCAGCAGCTTGGGCGCAATAGGGGCAGATACGCAGTATTTT
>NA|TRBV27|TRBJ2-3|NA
CASSPDYEDTQYF
TGTGCCAGCAGTCCCGACTACGAAGATACGCAGTATTTT
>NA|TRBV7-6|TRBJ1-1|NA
CASSSTTGWTEAFF
TGTGCCAGCAGCTCGACGACAGGCTGGACTGAAGCTTTCTTT
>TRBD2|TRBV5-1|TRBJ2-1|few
CASTSAGGYNEQFF
TGCGCCAGCACGTCGGCGGGGGGTTACAATGAGCAGTTCTTC
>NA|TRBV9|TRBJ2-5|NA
CASSVAQGMQETQYF
TGTGCCAGCAGCGTAGCCCAGGGGATGCAAGAGACCCAGTACTTC
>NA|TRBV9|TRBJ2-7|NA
CASSGGDGFEQYF
TGTGCCAGCAGCGGGGGGGATGGGTTCGAGCAGTACTTC
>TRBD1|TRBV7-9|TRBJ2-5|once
CSSSSPYRDSEETQYF
TGTTCCAGCAGCTCTCCTTATAGGGACAGCGAAGAGACCCAGTACTTC
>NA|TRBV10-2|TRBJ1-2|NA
CASSDPPRSRARYGYTF
TGCGCCAGCAGTGACCCCCCCAGGAGCAGGGCTCGGTATGGCTACACCTTC
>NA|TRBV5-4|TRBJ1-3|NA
CASSFSGNTIYF
TGTGCCAGCAGCTTTTCGGGAAACACCATATATTTT
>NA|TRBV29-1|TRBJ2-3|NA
CSQKEGVGTDTQYF
TGCAGCCAGAAAGAGGGGGTGGGCACAGATACGCAGTATTTT
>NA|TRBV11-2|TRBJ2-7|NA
CASGGQPETEQYF
TGTGCCAGCGGTGGACAGCCAGAAACCGAGCAGTACTTC
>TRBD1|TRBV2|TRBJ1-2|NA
CASGGQANYGYTF
TGTGCCAGCGGGGGACAGGCGAATTATGGCTACACCTTC
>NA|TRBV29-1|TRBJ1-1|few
CSVLRRAATEAFF
TGCAGCGTTTTACGCAGGGCGGCCACTGAAGCTTTCTTT
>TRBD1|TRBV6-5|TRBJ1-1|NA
CASSYVPPGGEAFF
TGTGCCAGCAGTTATGTGCCCCCAGGGGGTGAAGCTTTCTTT
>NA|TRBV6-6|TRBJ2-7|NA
CASNRWGGPSYEQYF
TGTGCCAGCAACCGATGGGGGGGCCCCTCATACGAGCAGTACTTC
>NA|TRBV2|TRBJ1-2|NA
CASSTGFHYGYTF
TGTGCCAGCAGCACAGGTTTCCACTATGGCTACACCTTC
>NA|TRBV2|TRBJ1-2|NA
CASTTGHNYGYTF
TGTGCCAGCACCACGGGACACAACTATGGCTACACCTTC
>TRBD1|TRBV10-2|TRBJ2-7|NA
CASKRTGRHEQYF
TGCGCCAGCAAACGGACAGGGCGCCACGAGCAGTACTTC
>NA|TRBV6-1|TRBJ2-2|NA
CASSARFISTGELFF
TGTGCCAGCAGCGCGAGGTTTATCAGCACCGGGGAGCTGTTTTTT
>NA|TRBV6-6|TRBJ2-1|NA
CVSSSYSEYYNEQFF
TGTGTGTCCAGCAGTTACTCGGAGTACTACAATGAGCAGTTCTTC
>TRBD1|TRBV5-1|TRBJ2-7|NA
CASSPTGAYEQYF
TGCGCCAGCAGCCCGACAGGGGCCTACGAGCAGTACTTC
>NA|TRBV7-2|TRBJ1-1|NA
CASIQATTEAFF
TGTGCCAGCATACAGGCGACCACTGAAGCTTTCTTT
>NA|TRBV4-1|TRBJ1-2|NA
CASSQDSRGGRGGYTF
TGCGCCAGCAGCCAAGATTCCAGAGGGGGAAGAGGAGGCTACACCTTC
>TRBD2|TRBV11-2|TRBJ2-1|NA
CASSPSGTSFTNEQFF
TGTGCCAGCAGTCCCTCCGGGACTAGCTTTACCAATGAGCAGTTCTTC
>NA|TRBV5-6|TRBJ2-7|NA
CASSSTVRAQYF
TGTGCCAGCAGCTCGACAGTACGAGCGCAGTACTTC
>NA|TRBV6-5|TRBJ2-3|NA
CASSYSQEGGTDTQYF
TGTGCCAGCAGTTATAGCCAAGAAGGGGGCACAGATACGCAGTATTTT
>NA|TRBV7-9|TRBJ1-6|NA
CASSFGDINSPLHF
TGTGCCAGCAGCTTTGGGGACATCAACTCACCCCTCCACTTT
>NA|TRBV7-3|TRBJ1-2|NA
CASSSGSPNYGYTF
TGTGCCAGCAGCTCCGGTTCGCCCAACTATGGCTACACCTTC
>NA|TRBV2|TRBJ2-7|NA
CASSFSRTASYEQYF
TGTGCCAGCAGTTTTTCCCGGACAGCTTCCTACGAGCAGTACTTC
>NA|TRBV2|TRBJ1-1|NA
CASAVLTEAFF
TGTGCCAGCGCCGTACTAACTGAAGCTTTCTTT
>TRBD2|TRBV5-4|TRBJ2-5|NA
CASGGGRQETQYF
TGTGCCAGCGGGGGGGGTAGACAAGAGACCCAGTACTTC
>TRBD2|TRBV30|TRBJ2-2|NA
CAWVKPPAGAPLSNTGELFF
TGTGCCTGGGTCAAGCCACCAGCGGGGGCCCCTCTTTCGAACACCGGGGAGCTGTTTTTT
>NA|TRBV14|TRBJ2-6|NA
CASSQGQGKPGANVLTF
TGTGCCAGCAGCCAAGGGCAGGGTAAGCCTGGGGCCAACGTCCTGACTTTC
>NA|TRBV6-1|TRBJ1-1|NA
CASSLGGENTEAFF
TGTGCCAGCAGTCTAGGGGGGGAGAACACTGAAGCTTTCTTT
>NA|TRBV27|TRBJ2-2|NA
CASSFRRAATGELFF
TGTGCCAGCAGTTTCCGCAGGGCCGCCACCGGGGAGCTGTTTTTT
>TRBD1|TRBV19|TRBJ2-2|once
CASSPGQGNTGELFF
TGTGCCAGTAGCCCGGGACAGGGGAACACCGGGGAGCTGTTTTTT
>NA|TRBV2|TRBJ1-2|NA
CASNVQGPYGYTF
TGTGCCAGCAATGTCCAGGGGCCCTATGGCTACACCTTC
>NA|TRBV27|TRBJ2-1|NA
CASSMERIVPNEQFF
TGTGCCAGCAGTATGGAGAGAATAGTCCCCAATGAGCAGTTCTTC
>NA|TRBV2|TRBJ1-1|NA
CASKKTVNTEAFF
TGTGCCAGCAAAAAGACAGTGAACACTGAAGCTTTCTTT
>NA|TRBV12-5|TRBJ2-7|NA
CASGFRDEQYF
TGTGCTAGTGGTTTCAGGGATGAGCAGTACTTC
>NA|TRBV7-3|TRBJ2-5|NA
CASSLMGLGETQYF
TGTGCCAGCAGCTTAATGGGACTTGGGGAGACCCAGTACTTC
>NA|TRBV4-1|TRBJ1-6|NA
CASSALPGDSMTPLHF
TGCGCCAGCAGCGCACTCCCCGGCGACAGTATGACCCCCCTCCACTTT
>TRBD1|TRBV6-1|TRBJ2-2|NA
CASSEGQGNTGELFF
TGTGCCAGCAGCGAGGGACAGGGAAACACCGGGGAGCTGTTTTTT
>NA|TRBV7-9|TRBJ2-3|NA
CSSSFRDTQYF
TGTTCCAGCAGCTTCAGAGATACGCAGTATTTT
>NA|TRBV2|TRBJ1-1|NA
CASSGPEAFF
TGTGCCAGCAGTGGGCCCGAAGCTTTCTTT
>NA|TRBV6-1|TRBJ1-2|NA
CASSAVQDNYGYTF
TGTGCCAGCAGTGCAGTACAAGATAACTATGGCTACACCTTC
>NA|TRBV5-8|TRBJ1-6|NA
CASSSRDTYSPLHF
TGTGCCAGCAGCTCCCGGGACACCTATTCACCCCTCCACTTT
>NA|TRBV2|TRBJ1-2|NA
CASRQQGTKTNYGYTF
TGTGCCAGCAGACAGCAGGGCACTAAAACTAACTATGGCTACACCTTC